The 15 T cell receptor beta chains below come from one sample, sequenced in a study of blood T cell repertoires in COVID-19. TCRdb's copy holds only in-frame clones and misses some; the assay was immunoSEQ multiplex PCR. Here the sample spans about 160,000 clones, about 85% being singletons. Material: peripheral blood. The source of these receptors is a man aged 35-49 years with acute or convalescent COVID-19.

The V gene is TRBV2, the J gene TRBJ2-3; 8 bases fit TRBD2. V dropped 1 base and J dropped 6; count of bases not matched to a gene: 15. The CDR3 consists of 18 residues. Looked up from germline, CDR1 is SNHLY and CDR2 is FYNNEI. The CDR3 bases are TGTGCCAGCAGTGAAGGGAACGACGGGGGGGCCCTTTGGGATACGCAGTATTTT. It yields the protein CASSEGNDGGALWDTQYF.

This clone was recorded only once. The CDR3 here is CASSHHGGRIITGNTIYF. The CDR3 region has the DNA TGTGCCAGCAGTCACCATGGGGGCCGAATCATTACTGGAAACACCATATATTTT. J is TRBJ1-3 and V is TRBV6-2 or TRBV6-3, with D maybe TRBD1 (6 bases). Germline loops: CDR1 MNHEY, CDR2 SVGEGT. V lost 5 bases and J lost 2, with 22 bases in between. The CDR3 consists of 18 residues.

CDR3 DNA: TGCGCCAGCAGCTTGGGACCCCGGGACAGGGTTTCGACCCTCCACTTT. It encodes CASSLGPRDRVSTLHF. The genes are TRBV5-1 and TRBJ1-6; 9 nucleotides align to TRBD1. Germline trimming cut 0 bases from V and 14 bases from J; bases unmatched to any gene: 12. This CDR3 is 16 amino acids long. Germline-derived CDR1 and CDR2 are SGHRS and YFSETQ.

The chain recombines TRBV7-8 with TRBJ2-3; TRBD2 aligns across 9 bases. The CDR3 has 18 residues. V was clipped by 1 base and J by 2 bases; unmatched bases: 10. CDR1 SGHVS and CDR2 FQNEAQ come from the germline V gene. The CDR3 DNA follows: TGTGCCAGCAGCTTAGATATCTTAGCGGGGGCTTTCACAGATACGCAGTATTTT. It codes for CASSLDILAGAFTDTQYF.

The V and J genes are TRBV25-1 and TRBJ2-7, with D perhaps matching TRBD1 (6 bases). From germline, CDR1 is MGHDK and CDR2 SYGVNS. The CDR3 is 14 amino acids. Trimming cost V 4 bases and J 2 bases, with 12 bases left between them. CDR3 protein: CASSGTATTYEQYF. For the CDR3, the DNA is TGTGCCAGCAGTGGGACAGCTACCACCTACGAGCAGTACTTC.

In DNA, the CDR3 is TGTGCCAGCAGACCAACAGGGTTCTCCTACGAGCAGTACTTC. It is translated as CASRPTGFSYEQYF. This rearrangement joins TRBV28 to TRBJ2-7; the D gene is possibly TRBD1 (6 bases). CDR3 length: 14 amino acids. Germline CDR1 reads MDHEN; CDR2 reads SYDVKM. V lost 6 bases, J lost 0 bases, and 12 bases lay in between.

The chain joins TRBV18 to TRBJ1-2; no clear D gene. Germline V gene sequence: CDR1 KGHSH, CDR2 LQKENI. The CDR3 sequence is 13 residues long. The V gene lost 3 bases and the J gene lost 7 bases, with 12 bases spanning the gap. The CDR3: CASSPGGMGGYTF. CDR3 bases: TGTGCCAGCTCACCTGGAGGGATGGGTGGCTACACCTTC. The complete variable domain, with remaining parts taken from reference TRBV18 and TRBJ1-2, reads NAGVMQNPRHLVRRRGQEARLRCSPMKGHSHVYWYRQLPEEGLKFMVYLQKENIIDESGMPKERFSAEFPKEGPSILRIQQVVRGDSAAYFCASSPGGMGGYTFGSGTRLTVV.

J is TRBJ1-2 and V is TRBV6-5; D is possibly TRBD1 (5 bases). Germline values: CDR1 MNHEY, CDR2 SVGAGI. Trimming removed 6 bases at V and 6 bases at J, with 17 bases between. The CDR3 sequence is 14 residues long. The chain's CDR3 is CASRKIQGYHGYTF. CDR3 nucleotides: TGTGCCAGCAGGAAGATCCAGGGTTATCATGGCTACACCTTC.

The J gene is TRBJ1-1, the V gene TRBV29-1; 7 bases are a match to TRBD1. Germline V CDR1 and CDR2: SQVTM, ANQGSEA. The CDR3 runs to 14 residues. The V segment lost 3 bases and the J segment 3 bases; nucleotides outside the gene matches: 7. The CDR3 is CSVENRQGDTEAFF. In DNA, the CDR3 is TGCAGCGTTGAGAATAGACAGGGTGACACTGAAGCTTTCTTT. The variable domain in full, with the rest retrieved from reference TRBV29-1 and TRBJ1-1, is SAVISQKPSRDICQRGTSLTIQCQVDSQVTMMFWYRQQPGQSLTLIATANQGSEATYESGFVIDKFPISRPNLTFSTLTVSNMSPEDSSIYLCSVENRQGDTEAFFGQGTRLTVV.

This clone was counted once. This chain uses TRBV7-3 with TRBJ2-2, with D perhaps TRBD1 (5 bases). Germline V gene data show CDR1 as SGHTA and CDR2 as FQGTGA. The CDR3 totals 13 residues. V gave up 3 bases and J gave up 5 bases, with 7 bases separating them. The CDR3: CASSLTVTGELFF. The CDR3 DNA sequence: TGTGCCAGCAGCTTGACAGTTACCGGGGAGCTGTTTTTT.

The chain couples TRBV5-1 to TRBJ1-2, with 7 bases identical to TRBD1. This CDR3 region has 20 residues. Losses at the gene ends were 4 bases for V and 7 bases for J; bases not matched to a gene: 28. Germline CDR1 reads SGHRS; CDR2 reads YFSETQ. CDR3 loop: CASSPILSRDRRHSGFGYTF. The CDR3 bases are TGCGCCAGCAGCCCAATATTATCCCGGGACAGAAGACACTCAGGGTTTGGCTACACCTTC.

The CDR3 DNA follows: TGTGCCAGTAGTATAGAGGCAGCGAGCAATCAGCCCCAGCATTTT. Translation: CASSIEAASNQPQHF. This chain joins TRBV19 and TRBJ1-5; D remains unclear. V was pared by 0 bases and J by 1 base, with 7 bases between. Germline V gene lookup returns CDR1 LNHDA and CDR2 SQIVND (reference sequence). The CDR3 spans 15 residues.

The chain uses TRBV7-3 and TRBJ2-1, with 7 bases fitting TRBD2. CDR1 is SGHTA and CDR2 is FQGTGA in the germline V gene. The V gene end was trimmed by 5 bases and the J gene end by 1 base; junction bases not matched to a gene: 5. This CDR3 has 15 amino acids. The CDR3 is CASSPGGRSYNEQFF. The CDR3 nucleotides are TGTGCCAGCAGCCCCGGGGGGAGGTCCTACAATGAGCAGTTCTTC.

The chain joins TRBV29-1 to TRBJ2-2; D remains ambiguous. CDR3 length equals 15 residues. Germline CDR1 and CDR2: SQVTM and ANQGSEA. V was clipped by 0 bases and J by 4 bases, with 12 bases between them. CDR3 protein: CSVEDPLGSTGELFF. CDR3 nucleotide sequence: TGCAGCGTTGAAGATCCGTTGGGCAGCACCGGGGAGCTGTTTTTT.

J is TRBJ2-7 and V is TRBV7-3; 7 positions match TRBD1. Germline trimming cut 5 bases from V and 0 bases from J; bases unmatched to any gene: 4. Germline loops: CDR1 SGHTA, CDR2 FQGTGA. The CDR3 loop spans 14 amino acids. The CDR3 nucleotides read TGTGCCAGCAGCCCGGGACAGAGCTCCTACGAGCAGTACTTC. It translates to CASSPGQSSYEQYF.